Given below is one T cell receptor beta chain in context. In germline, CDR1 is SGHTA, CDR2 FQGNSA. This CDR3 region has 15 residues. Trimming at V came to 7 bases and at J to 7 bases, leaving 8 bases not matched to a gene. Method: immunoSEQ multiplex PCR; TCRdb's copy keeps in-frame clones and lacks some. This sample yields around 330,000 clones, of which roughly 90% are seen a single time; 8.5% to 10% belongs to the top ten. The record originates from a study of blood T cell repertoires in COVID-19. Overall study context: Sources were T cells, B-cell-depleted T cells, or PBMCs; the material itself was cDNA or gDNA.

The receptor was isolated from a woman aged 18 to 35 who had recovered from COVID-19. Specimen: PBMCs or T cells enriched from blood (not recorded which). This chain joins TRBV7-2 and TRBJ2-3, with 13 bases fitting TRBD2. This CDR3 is CASTHGTSGKNTQYF. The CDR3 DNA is TGTGCCAGCACCCATGGGACTAGCGGGAAGAATACGCAGTATTTT.